A selection of T cell receptor beta chains follows, all from one sample in a study of blood T cells in healthy people across ages. Each CDR3 protein gets one entry after TCRdb re-called the 5' RACE reads with MiXCR. The sample comprises some 900,000 distinct CDR3 sequences, around 48% of which are singletons, and around 15% rests with the top ten. Input material: blood. These receptors were taken from a man aged 25 to 45 in good health. The CDR3 runs from the conserved cysteine through the conserved F or W. D genes are given only for firm matches. Clone size is given for some rows only: seen once, a few or many times, or a class if the clone is expanded.

J gene,V gene,clone size,D gene,CDR3 DNA,CDR3 protein
TRBJ1-2,TRBV27,-,-,TGTGCCAGCACCAGGACAGCTGCTAACTATGGCTACACCTTC,CASTRTAANYGYTF
TRBJ2-5,TRBV6-5,-,TRBD2,TGTGCCAGCAGTTACTCGGGACTAGGAGCGGAGACCCAGTACTTC,CASSYSGLGAETQYF
TRBJ2-6,TRBV21-1,-,-,TGTGCCAGCAGCAAAGGCGGGGTGGGGGCCAACGTCCTGACTTTC,CASSKGGVGANVLTF
TRBJ2-2,TRBV15,-,TRBD1,TGTGCCACCAGCGGGGGACAGGGGCAGACCGGGGAGCTGTTTTTT,CATSGGQGQTGELFF
TRBJ1-3,TRBV20-1,-,TRBD1,TGCAGTGCTAGAGCCGCCGGGACAGCCGGAAACACCATATATTTT,CSARAAGTAGNTIYF
TRBJ2-3,TRBV7-9,-,TRBD2,TGTGCCAGCAGCTTCGGACTAGCTAACGCAGATACGCAGTATTTT,CASSFGLANADTQYF
TRBJ2-7,TRBV10-3,-,-,TGTGCCATCAAAAACAGGGCTGACTCCTACGAGCAGTACTTC,CAIKNRADSYEQYF
TRBJ2-1,TRBV9,few,TRBD2,TGTGCCAGCAGCGGGAGCGGGGGGGCTATAAATGAGCAGTTCTTC,CASSGSGGAINEQFF
TRBJ2-2,TRBV5-1,-,TRBD1,TGCGCCAGCGGACAGGGGCGGGGAAACACCGGGGAGCTGTTTTTT,CASGQGRGNTGELFF
TRBJ1-4,TRBV21-1,-,-,TGTGCCAGCAGGACAGGACCCAATGAAAAACTGTTTTTT,CASRTGPNEKLFF
TRBJ2-2,TRBV5-1,few,-,TGCGCCAGCAGCGCCGACGGACGGAACACCGGGGAGCTGTTTTTT,CASSADGRNTGELFF
TRBJ2-7,TRBV4-3,-,-,TGCGCCAGCAGCCAAGATAGAGAGCCCTACAATGAGCAGTACTTC,CASSQDREPYNEQYF
TRBJ2-1,TRBV20-1,-,TRBD2,TGCAGTGCGCCTATAGGACTAGCGGGGGGCCACAGCTCCTACAATGAGCAGTTCTTC,CSAPIGLAGGHSSYNEQFF
TRBJ2-7,TRBV6-5,-,-,TGTGCCAGCAGTCCCGGACCGCCGGGGAACAATGAGCAGTACTTC,CASSPGPPGNNEQYF
TRBJ1-6,TRBV5-1,few,TRBD1,TGCGCCAGCAGCCCGGACAGGGTGAATAATTCACCCCTCCACTTT,CASSPDRVNNSPLHF